This T cell receptor (beta chain) was retrieved from a study of T cell repertoires in cytomegalovirus infection. Study-wide findings and caveats: In two of eight donors, the top clonotype was HLA-C-restricted CMV-specific.

CDR1 MNHNY and CDR2 SVGAGI come from the germline V gene (reference sequence). CDR3 length: 16 residues. The junction had 13 bases not matched to a gene; V was cut back by 6 bases and J by 5 bases. TCRdb re-analysed the reads in MiXCR, keeping a single row per CDR3 protein. The table lists about 480,000 distinct CDR3 sequences, 30% to 40% of them singletons. As concerns this clonotype: Its antigen remains unknown.

The rearrangement links TRBV6-6 to TRBJ1-2; TRBD1 matches at 9 bases. Sequenced material: cultured PBMCs, taken from culture after CMV antigen stimulation. This sequence originates from a human donor in good health (CMV status not recorded). Some clones in this sample may be carry-over from other donors' samples. The CDR3 here is CASRLIQGAILYGYTF. The CDR3 DNA is TGTGCCAGCAGACTCATACAGGGGGCGATCCTATATGGCTACACCTTC.